These 20 T cell receptor beta chains originate from one sample sequenced in a study of immune heterogeneity within non-small cell lung tumors. Template input, which was bulk tumor genomic DNA, totaled approximately 600 ng per sample. Collection of several biopsies per primary tumor, spaced far apart, took place during surgery. Patients went through curative surgery, and their non-small cell lung cancer was untreated and newly diagnosed. Multiplex PCR amplified TCR beta CDR3 with 32 V and 13 J primers. TCRdb re-analysed the multiplex PCR reads in MiXCR, keeping a single row per CDR3 protein. The data hold some 10,000 distinct CDR3 sequences, with around 30% observed a single time. Sequencing used lung tumor tissue. The receptors were gathered from a man aged 50 to 60 with non-small cell lung cancer.

This clonotype was counted a few times. The V gene is TRBV3-1, the J gene TRBJ2-4; D perhaps matches TRBD1 (6 bases). The CDR3 consists of 15 residues. Trimming cost V 4 bases and J 1 base, with 11 bases left between them. Germline V gene lookup returns CDR1 LGHDT and CDR2 YNNKEL (reference sequence). The CDR3 protein is CASSPSGAAKNIQYF. CDR3 sequence (DNA): TGTGCCAGCAGCCCGTCAGGGGCGGCCAAAAACATTCAGTACTTC.

On this clonotype: Given a much more abundant clone one base away, this may be a read error. The chain couples TRBV9 to TRBJ2-1; TRBD1 matches 8 bases. CDR1 and CDR2 (germline): SGDLS, YYNGEE. This CDR3 spans 16 amino acids. For the CDR3, the DNA is TGTGCCAGAAGCGTATTTAGTGGGGGACAGGACAATGAGCAGTTCTTC. This sequence encodes CARSVFSGGQDNEQFF.

Points on this clonotype: The junction differs from germline at one of its ends, possibly a read error. The genes are TRBV4-2 and TRBJ2-2, with 13 nucleotides matching TRBD2. The CDR3 runs to 17 residues. Looked up from germline, CDR1 is LGHNA and CDR2 is YNFKEQ. The CDR3 protein is CASSQEPGTSGAGELSF. The CDR3 DNA is TGTGCCAGCAGCCAGGAGCCCGGGACTAGCGGGGCCGGGGAGCTGTCTTTT.

This clonotype was seen repeatedly, ten times or more. This chain links TRBV6-4 with TRBJ2-5; D gene ambiguous. V lost 6 bases and J 5 bases, leaving 13 bases between the germline ends. CDR1 is MRHNA, CDR2 SNTAGT, per germline. The CDR3 contains 13 residues. CDR3 DNA: TGTGCCAGCAGGAGGCAGGCCAGTGAGACCCAGTACTTC. It encodes CASRRQASETQYF.

On this clonotype itself: This may come from a read error, since a much larger clone is one base off. The chain combines TRBV28 with TRBJ1-6; the D is unclear. The germline V gene has CDR1 MDHEN and CDR2 SYDVKM. The CDR3 has 17 residues. The V and J ends lost 4 bases and 7 bases respectively, with 20 bases between them. Here the CDR3 reads CASSSGPPNQHNSPLHF. The CDR3 nucleotides are TGTGCCAGCAGTTCCGGGCCTCCGAACCAACACAATTCACCCCTCCACTTT.

This clonotype is large (0.1 to 1%). V and J are TRBV28 and TRBJ2-7; 12 bases match TRBD1. Per the germline V gene, CDR1 is MDHEN and CDR2 is SYDVKM. The CDR3 length is 15 residues. V trimming: 0 bases; J trimming: 7 bases; junction bases outside the gene matches: 4. The CDR3 spells CASSLWGTGGREQYF. CDR3 sequence (DNA): TGTGCCAGCAGTTTATGGGGGACAGGGGGCCGAGAGCAGTACTTC.

Concerning this clonotype itself: One base away lies a much larger clone, so this may be a sequencing read error. The V call is TRBV20-1, the J call TRBJ2-3, with D uncertain. Per germline, CDR1 DFQATT and CDR2 SNEGSKA (reference sequence). There are 14 residues in the CDR3. The ends were cut back, 5 bases at V and 3 bases at J, with 15 bases in the middle. In DNA, the CDR3 is TGCAGTGCTGGAATTAGCTGGCAGACAGATACGCAGTATTTT. This gives the protein CSAGISWQTDTQYF.

This clonotype was seen ten or more times. The rearrangement joins TRBV24-1 to TRBJ2-3, with D tentatively TRBD1 (6 bases). Per germline, CDR1 KGHDR and CDR2 SFDVKD. V was cut by 1 base and J by 2 bases, with 12 bases left in between. The CDR3 is made up of 16 amino acids. CDR3 sequence reads: CATSDFSGASTDTQYF. In DNA, the CDR3 is TGTGCCACCAGTGATTTCTCAGGGGCCTCCACAGATACGCAGTATTTT.

About this clonotype itself: A much larger clone lies a single base off, so this may be a read error. The rearrangement uses TRBV4-2 and TRBJ2-2, with TRBD2 matching 11 bases. Germline V gene lookup returns CDR1 LGHNA and CDR2 YNFKEQ. The CDR3 runs to 15 residues. The CDR3 is CAGSQDSGGAGELFF. DNA for the CDR3: TGTGCCGGCAGCCAAGATAGCGGGGGGGCCGGGGAGCTGTTTTTT.

Many counts were recorded for this clonotype. The chain joins TRBV28 to TRBJ2-1; 11 positions agree with TRBD2. Germline CDR1 is MDHEN and CDR2 is SYDVKM. The CDR3 contains 13 residues. J lost 11 bases, V lost 6 bases, and 6 bases had no gene match. The CDR3 sequence: CASSTGTSGKQFF. The CDR3 DNA sequence: TGTGCCAGCAGCACCGGGACTAGCGGCAAGCAGTTCTTC.

This clonotype was seen a single time. The chain couples TRBV28 to TRBJ1-1; D perhaps matches TRBD1 (6 bases). Germline lookup yields CDR1 MDHEN and CDR2 SYDVKM. V was pared by 11 bases and J by 8 bases, with 18 bases between. The CDR3 contains 12 residues. The CDR3, as DNA: TGTGCCTGCATAGGTTCTCAGGGGGAAGCTTTCTTT. It is translated as CACIGSQGEAFF.

This clonotype was seen ten or more times. The chain carries TRBV10-3 and TRBJ2-7; 9 bases match TRBD1. The CDR3 has 15 residues. V lost 3 bases, J lost 2 bases, and 5 bases stayed unmatched. The germline V gene encodes CDR1 ENHRY and CDR2 SYGVKD. The CDR3 is CAISDLGTGTYEQYF. The CDR3 DNA reads TGTGCCATCAGTGACCTCGGGACAGGGACCTACGAGCAGTACTTC.

This clonotype was counted only a few times. This may arise from a read error, as a much more abundant clone is one base away. The chain has TRBV28 and TRBJ1-6, with D maybe TRBD1 (5 bases). V was trimmed by 5 bases and J by 5 bases, leaving 16 bases between them. The CDR3 contains 16 residues. Germline V gives CDR1 MDHEN, CDR2 SYDVKM. This CDR3 is CASSVAGGEDNSPLHF. In DNA form, the CDR3 reads TGTGCCAGCAGTGTGGCGGGGGGGGAAGATAATTCACCCCTCCACTTT.

The table lists this clonotype with many counts. J is TRBJ2-2 and V is TRBV28; 7 nucleotides match TRBD1. The CDR3 is 15 amino acids. Trimming cost V 6 bases and J 6 bases; bases outside gene matches: 10. Germline CDR1 and CDR2: MDHEN and SYDVKM. The CDR3 here is CASSYRGRGPGELFF. In DNA, the CDR3 is TGTGCCAGCAGCTACAGGGGTAGGGGTCCCGGGGAGCTGTTTTTT.

This clonotype was seen more than once but under ten times. CDR3 loop: CASSSLAAAYEQYF. The CDR3 nucleotides are TGTGCCAGCAGCTCCCTCGCGGCTGCCTACGAGCAGTACTTC. The rearrangement uses TRBV7-6 and TRBJ2-7; D is unresolved. V lost 4 bases to trimming and J lost 2 bases, with 12 bases between them. CDR1 is SGHVS and CDR2 is FNYEAQ in the germline V gene. The CDR3 is made up of 14 amino acids. The full variable domain, rest sourced from reference TRBV7-6 and TRBJ2-7, is GAGVSQSPRYKVTKRGQDVALRCDPISGHVSLYWYRQALGQGPEFLTYFNYEAQQDKSGLPNDRFSAERPEGSISTLTIQRTEQRDSAMYRCASSSLAAAYEQYFGPGTRLTVT.

Details on this clonotype: The junction departs from the called germline gene at one end, perhaps through a read error. V and J are TRBV2 and TRBJ1-1; no firm D call. CDR1 SNHLY and CDR2 FYNNEI come from the germline V gene. This CDR3 has 13 amino acids. CDR3 loop: CASRPWVNTEASF. The CDR3 DNA reads as TGTGCCAGCAGGCCATGGGTGAACACTGAAGCTTCCTTT.

J is TRBJ1-5 and V is TRBV4-2; possibly TRBD1 for D (5 bases). Trimming cost V 3 bases and J 5 bases, with 17 bases left between them. The CDR3 extends over 16 amino acids. Germline CDR1 is LGHNA and CDR2 is YNFKEQ. CDR3 region: CASSQDGTAGYQPQHF. CDR3 sequence (DNA): TGTGCCAGCAGCCAGGACGGGACCGCGGGATATCAGCCCCAGCATTTT.

This clonotype is labeled medium-sized. The rearrangement uses TRBV27 and TRBJ2-1; 11 nucleotides match TRBD2. Germline V gene lookup returns CDR1 MNHEY and CDR2 SMNVEV (reference sequence). The CDR3 runs to 16 residues. V was clipped by 5 bases and J by 3 bases; unmatched bases: 6. CDR3 loop: CASSHLAGGSYNEQFF. In nucleotides, the CDR3 is TGTGCCAGCAGTCATCTAGCGGGAGGAAGCTACAATGAGCAGTTCTTC.

The chain is built from TRBV19 and TRBJ1-1, with D unresolved. Trimming shortened V by 5 bases and J by 1 base, and 14 bases separated the two germline ends. The germline V gene encodes CDR1 LNHDA and CDR2 SQIVND (reference sequence). There are 15 residues in the CDR3. CDR3 residues: CASSVSVVANTEAFF. The CDR3 region has the DNA TGTGCCAGTAGTGTTTCTGTTGTCGCGAACACTGAAGCTTTCTTT.

In the case of this clonotype: This could be a read error, since a much larger clone is one nucleotide away. The chain recombines TRBV20-1 with TRBJ1-5, with no clear D. The germline V gene encodes CDR1 DFQATT and CDR2 SNEGSKA (reference sequence). The CDR3 covers 13 residues. In DNA form, the CDR3 reads TGCAGTGCTATGGCGACGGTCAATCAGCCCCAGAATTTT. It codes for CSAMATVNQPQNF.